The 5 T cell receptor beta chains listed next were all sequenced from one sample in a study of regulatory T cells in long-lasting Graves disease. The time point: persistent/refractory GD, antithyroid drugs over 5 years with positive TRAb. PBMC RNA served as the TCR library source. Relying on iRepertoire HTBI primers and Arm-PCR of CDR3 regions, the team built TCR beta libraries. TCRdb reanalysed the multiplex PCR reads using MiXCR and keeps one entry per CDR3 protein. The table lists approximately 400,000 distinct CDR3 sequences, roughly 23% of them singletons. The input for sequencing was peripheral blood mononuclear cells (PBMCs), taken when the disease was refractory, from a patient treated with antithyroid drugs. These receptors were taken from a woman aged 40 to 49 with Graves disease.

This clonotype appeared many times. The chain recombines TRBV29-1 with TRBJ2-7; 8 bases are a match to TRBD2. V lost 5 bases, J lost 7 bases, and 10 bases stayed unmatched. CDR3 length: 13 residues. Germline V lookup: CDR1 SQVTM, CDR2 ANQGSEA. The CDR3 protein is CSVSGSGVREQYF. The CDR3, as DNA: TGCAGCGTTAGCGGGAGCGGGGTCCGGGAGCAGTACTTC.

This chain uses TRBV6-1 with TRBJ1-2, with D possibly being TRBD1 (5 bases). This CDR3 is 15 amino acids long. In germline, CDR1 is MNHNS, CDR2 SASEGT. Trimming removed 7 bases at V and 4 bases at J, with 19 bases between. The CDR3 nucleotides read TGTGCCAGCACCCCCGGGGGTTCCCGGATCTATGGCTACACCTTC. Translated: CASTPGGSRIYGYTF.

CDR3 nucleotides: TGTGCCATCAGTTACAGTTACTACGAGCAGTACTTC. Translation gives CAISYSYYEQYF. The chain joins TRBV10-3 to TRBJ2-7; no clear D gene. Trimming left V 5 bases short and J 3 bases short, with 8 bases between. The germline gives CDR1 ENHRY, CDR2 SYGVKD. The CDR3 has 12 residues.

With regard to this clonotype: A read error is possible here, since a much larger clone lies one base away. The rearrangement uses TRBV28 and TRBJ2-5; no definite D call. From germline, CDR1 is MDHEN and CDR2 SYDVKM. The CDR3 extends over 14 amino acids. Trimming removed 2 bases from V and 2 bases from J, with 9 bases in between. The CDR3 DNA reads TGTGCCAGCAGTTTAATGCCTCGACAAGAGACCCAGTACTTC. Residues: CASSLMPRQETQYF.

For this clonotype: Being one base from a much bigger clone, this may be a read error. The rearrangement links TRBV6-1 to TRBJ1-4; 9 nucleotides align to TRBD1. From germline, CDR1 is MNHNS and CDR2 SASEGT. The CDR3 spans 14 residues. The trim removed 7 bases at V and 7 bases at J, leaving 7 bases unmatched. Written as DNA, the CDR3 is TGTGCCAGCATCCGGGACAGGGAGGGTGAAAAACTGTTTTTT. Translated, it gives CASIRDREGEKLFF.